This entry lists 2 T cell receptor beta chains sequenced from one sample in a study of control samples from healthy donors and cancer patients (dated by TCRdb to the early 2020s). Library creation used the immunoSEQ multiplex PCR assay. TCRdb re-hosts the immuneACCESS table, in-frame sequences only. Its copies lack some clones; in the studies checked, an unresolved V gene accounts for under half of them, and the cause for the rest is not known. The sample table shows under 55,000 clones, and around 93% are seen once. The ten largest clones take up roughly 22% of the sample. What was sequenced was PBMCs. The source of these receptors is a woman between 40 and 50 years old with head and neck cancer.

The chain carries TRBV10-2 and TRBJ2-4; 10 positions match TRBD1. Trimming cost V 5 bases and J 12 bases; bases outside gene matches: 7. Germline V gene lookup returns CDR1 WSHSY and CDR2 SAAADI. The CDR3 consists of 13 residues. CDR3 amino acids: CASSQTGGEAQYF. CDR3 in DNA: TGCGCCAGCAGTCAGACAGGGGGCGAGGCTCAGTACTTC.

V is TRBV24-1 and J is TRBJ2-3, with 13 bases lining up with TRBD2. Germline V gene sequence: CDR1 KGHDR, CDR2 SFDVKD. V was pared by 4 bases and J by 5 bases, with 8 bases of the junction left unmatched. The CDR3 consists of 17 residues. The chain's CDR3 is CATSDRQTSGGGDTQYF. The CDR3 DNA is TGTGCCACCAGTGACCGGCAAACTAGCGGGGGGGGAGATACGCAGTATTTT.